These 21 T cell receptor beta chains originate from one sample sequenced in a study of blood T cell repertoires in COVID-19. Sequenced by immunoSEQ multiplex PCR; TCRdb stores in-frame clones only, minus some. The sample includes around 310,000 clones, approximately 91% of them seen just once. The material sequenced was peripheral blood. All receptors derive from a woman aged 55-70 years with acute or convalescent COVID-19.

This clone was seen once. Within the sample, other DNA sequences also encode this same CDR3. V usage is TRBV29-1 and J usage is TRBJ2-5, with TRBD1 as a possible D gene (5 bases). Trimming cost V 4 bases and J 1 base, with 7 bases left between them. The germline V gene encodes CDR1 SQVTM and CDR2 ANQGSEA. CDR3 size: 12 residues. The CDR3 region is CSVGQGQETQYF. In DNA, the CDR3 is TGCAGCGTTGGGCAGGGCCAAGAGACCCAGTACTTC. Full variable domain (missing parts from reference TRBV29-1 and TRBJ2-5): SAVISQKPSRDICQRGTSLTIQCQVDSQVTMMFWYRQQPGQSLTLIATANQGSEATYESGFVIDKFPISRPNLTFSTLTVSNMSPEDSSIYLCSVGQGQETQYFGPGTRLLVL.

The rearrangement links TRBV7-9 to TRBJ1-1; no firm D call. The CDR3 spans 17 residues. Germline V lookup: CDR1 SEHNR, CDR2 FQNEAQ (reference sequence). Deletions cut 1 base from V and 4 bases from J, with 19 bases between. CDR3 residues: CASSLDVGYSGSTEAFF. The CDR3 DNA follows: TGTGCCAGCAGCTTAGACGTGGGCTACAGCGGGAGCACTGAAGCTTTCTTT.

This chain joins TRBV2 and TRBJ2-1; 9 bases are shared with TRBD2. The CDR3 extends over 15 amino acids. V gave up 7 bases and J gave up 4 bases; unmatched junction bases: 8. CDR1 and CDR2 from the germline V gene are SNHLY and FYNNEI. The CDR3 here is CASKGSGGRYNEQFF. CDR3 in DNA: TGTGCCAGCAAAGGAAGCGGGGGGAGGTACAATGAGCAGTTCTTC.

CDR3 amino acids: CATSRQGAHETQYF. The CDR3 region has the DNA TGTGCCACCAGCCGTCAGGGGGCGCATGAGACCCAGTACTTC. V and J are TRBV24-1 and TRBJ2-5, with 8 positions matching TRBD1. Germline V gene lookup returns CDR1 KGHDR and CDR2 SFDVKD. The V segment lost 7 bases and the J segment 5 bases; nucleotides outside the gene matches: 8. The CDR3 sequence is 14 residues long.

The rearrangement joins TRBV4-1 to TRBJ2-5; 9 positions agree with TRBD1. J was trimmed by 2 bases and V by 6 bases; bases with no gene match: 10. Germline CDR1 reads MGHRA; CDR2 reads YSYEKL. CDR3 length equals 16 residues. The CDR3 DNA reads as TGCGCCAGCAGGGACTTGGACAGGGGAATACAAGAGACCCAGTACTTC. Its protein is CASRDLDRGIQETQYF.

The rearrangement joins TRBV7-8 to TRBJ1-5; weak D call: TRBD1 (6 bases). This CDR3 is 13 amino acids long. Germline values: CDR1 SGHVS, CDR2 FQNEAQ. Trimming stripped 6 bases from V and 7 bases from J, with 13 bases between. The CDR3, as DNA: TGTGCCAGCAGTATTACAGGGAACCAGCCCCAGCATTTT. Protein: CASSITGNQPQHF.

The genes are TRBV15 and TRBJ2-1; no firm D call. CDR1 LNHNV and CDR2 YYDKDF come from the germline V gene (reference sequence). The germline V and J ends were trimmed by 5 bases and 8 bases, with 10 bases remaining between them. This CDR3 is built from 12 residues. CDR3 DNA sequence: TGTGCCACCAGCCTCAGAGGTTATGAGCAGTTCTTC. This translates into CATSLRGYEQFF.

V gene TRBV27 combines with J gene TRBJ1-2; the match to TRBD1 covers 8 bases. The V gene's germline CDR1 is MNHEY and CDR2 SMNVEV (reference sequence). V shed 3 bases and J 2 bases; nucleotides not matched to a gene: 14. The CDR3 runs to 18 residues. In DNA, the CDR3 is TGTGCCAGCAGTTTGGAGGCGACAGGGGCTAAGTACAACTATGGCTACACCTTC. Residues: CASSLEATGAKYNYGYTF.

The J gene is TRBJ2-1, the V gene TRBV7-2; D is uncertain. CDR1 and CDR2 (germline): SGHTA, FQGNSA. The CDR3 loop spans 18 amino acids. With 4 bases removed from V and 6 bases from J, the gap between germline ends came to 25 bases. The CDR3 DNA reads as TGTGCCAGCAGCTCGCCCAGAATTAGACTGGCTACACGCAATGAGCAGTTCTTC. The encoded protein is CASSSPRIRLATRNEQFF.

This sequence joins TRBV7-9 and TRBJ2-1; 11 nucleotides align to TRBD2. The CDR3 has 16 amino acids. CDR1 is SEHNR, CDR2 FQNEAQ, per germline (reference sequence). J was trimmed by 5 bases and V by 5 bases; bases with no gene match: 8. This CDR3 reads CASSPRGLAEDNEQFF. The CDR3 nucleotides are TGTGCCAGCAGCCCCCGGGGACTAGCGGAGGACAATGAGCAGTTCTTC. Filled out from reference TRBV7-9 and TRBJ2-1, the complete variable domain reads DTGVSQNPRHKITKRGQNVTFRCDPISEHNRLYWYRQTLGQGPEFLTYFQNEAQLEKSRLLSDRFSAERPKGSFSTLEIQRTEQGDSAMYLCASSPRGLAEDNEQFFGPGTRLTVL.

The rearrangement joins TRBV11-3 to TRBJ2-2, with a possible D match to TRBD1 (6 bases). Trimming left V 6 bases short and J 1 base short, with 9 bases between. The CDR3 runs 14 residues. Germline lookup yields CDR1 SGHNT and CDR2 YENEEA. The CDR3 protein is CASRPTGNTGELFF. The CDR3 coding sequence is TGTGCCAGCAGACCGACAGGGAACACCGGGGAGCTGTTTTTT.

The V call is TRBV25-1, the J call TRBJ2-5; TRBD2 is a possible D gene (6 bases). This CDR3 has 15 residues. V dropped 0 bases and J dropped 4 bases, with 12 bases sitting between them. The germline V gene has CDR1 MGHDK and CDR2 SYGVNS. CDR3: CASSEYFRGGETQYF. CDR3 bases: TGTGCCAGCAGTGAATATTTTAGGGGAGGAGAGACCCAGTACTTC.

The CDR3 loop reads CATGLGIANEKLFF. CDR3 nucleotide sequence: TGTGCCACCGGCCTAGGTATAGCTAATGAAAAACTGTTTTTT. This chain connects TRBV15 to TRBJ1-4; D is unclear. The germline V gene has CDR1 LNHNV and CDR2 YYDKDF (reference sequence). The CDR3 spans 14 residues. The germline V and J ends were trimmed by 8 bases and 3 bases, with 13 bases remaining between them.

The chain recombines TRBV21-1 with TRBJ2-7; TRBD1 is taken as the D call from the table, unchecked against the DNA. TRBV21-1 is noted as a pseudogene. This CDR3 contains 15 residues. The CDR3 reads CASRPETAPYYEQYF. The CDR3 DNA follows: TGTGCCAGCAGACCTGAGACAGCACCTTACTACGAGCAGTACTTC.

This chain links TRBV10-1 with TRBJ2-1; TRBD1 agrees at 8 bases. The CDR3 contains 17 residues. J lost 4 bases, V lost 6 bases, and 14 bases had no gene match. CDR1 WNHNN and CDR2 SYGVQD come from the germline V gene (reference sequence). The CDR3: CASSTDRGIFSYNEQFF. DNA for the CDR3: TGCGCCAGCAGCACCGACAGGGGAATTTTCTCTTACAATGAGCAGTTCTTC.

The chain uses TRBV27 and TRBJ1-6; 7 nucleotides agree with TRBD1. V was clipped by 5 bases and J by 2 bases; unmatched bases: 12. The CDR3 length is 18 residues. CDR1 MNHEY and CDR2 SMNVEV come from the germline V gene (reference sequence). For the CDR3, the DNA is TGTGCCAGCAGTCCGCGACAGGGACGTAGCCCCTATAATTCACCCCTCCACTTT. Its protein is CASSPRQGRSPYNSPLHF.

In its sample, this clone was seen once. The genes are TRBV6-6 and TRBJ2-1; D possibly corresponds to TRBD1 (6 bases). This CDR3 region has 16 residues. V lost 5 bases and J 1 base, leaving 15 bases between the germline ends. Germline-derived CDR1 and CDR2 are MNHNY and SVGAGI (reference sequence). CDR3 sequence (DNA): TGTGCCAGCAGTCCGAGGGGGTCGGTGTCCTACAATGAGCAGTTCTTC. This translates into CASSPRGSVSYNEQFF.

The CDR3 DNA reads TGTGCCACCAGTGATCACGGGACACCCGAGCAGTACTTC. Amino acid sequence: CATSDHGTPEQYF. The chain uses TRBV24-1 and TRBJ2-7; the D gene is possibly TRBD1 (6 bases). Germline CDR1 KGHDR, CDR2 SFDVKD. The CDR3 spans 13 residues. Trimming pared 3 bases from V and 6 bases from J, leaving 11 bases between.

This chain connects TRBV27 to TRBJ2-1; possible D gene TRBD1, 6 bases. The germline V gene has CDR1 MNHEY and CDR2 SMNVEV (reference sequence). V shed 2 bases and J shed 0 bases, with 8 bases lying between them. The CDR3 length is 15 residues. CDR3 loop: CASSLRGSSYNEQFF. The CDR3 DNA sequence: TGTGCCAGCAGTTTAAGGGGGAGCTCCTACAATGAGCAGTTCTTC.

The chain employs TRBV5-1 and TRBJ1-3, with D possibly being TRBD1 (6 bases). Looked up from germline, CDR1 is SGHRS and CDR2 is YFSETQ. This CDR3 has 16 residues. Trimming removed 5 bases at V and 4 bases at J, with 19 bases between. CDR3 loop: CASSRDRTYSGNTIYF. The CDR3, as DNA: TGCGCCAGCAGTCGCGACAGGACTTACTCCGGAAACACCATATATTTT.

V and J are TRBV12-3 or TRBV12-4 and TRBJ1-5; D ambiguous. Trimming pared 6 bases from V and 0 bases from J, leaving 6 bases between. The CDR3 runs to 13 residues. CDR3 in DNA: TGTGCCAGCAGGAACTATAGCAATCAGCCCCAGCATTTT. As protein: CASRNYSNQPQHF.